The 26 T cell receptor beta chains reported below all come from one sample, sequenced in a study of cytomegalovirus exposure and HLA in healthy donors. PCR involved 60 Vbeta and 13 Jbeta primers. The data were produced by immunoSEQ multiplex PCR, yet TCRdb's version contains in-frame clones alone and is incomplete. The sample lists about 140,000 clones, 82% occurring once. The specimen sequenced was PBMCs. All receptors derive from a man aged 18 to 29 in good health and CMV-seropositive.

Worth noting for this clone: At the DNA level, this CDR3 is encoded by other sequences in the same sample as well. The chain links TRBV6-5 to TRBJ1-2, with D maybe TRBD1 (6 bases). CDR3 size: 13 residues. Looked up from germline, CDR1 is MNHEY and CDR2 is SVGAGI. Trimming left V 0 bases short and J 5 bases short, with 7 bases between. In DNA form, the CDR3 reads TGTGCCAGCAGTTACTCAGGGGGATATGGCTACACCTTC. Translation gives CASSYSGGYGYTF.

The CDR3: CASSYPLTSGNNEQFF. The CDR3, as DNA: TGTGCCAGCAGCTACCCGTTAACTAGCGGCAACAATGAGCAGTTCTTC. The rearrangement uses TRBV5-6 and TRBJ2-1, with TRBD2 identical over 8 bases. The V gene end was trimmed by 3 bases and the J gene end by 5 bases; junction bases not matched to a gene: 10. The germline V gene has CDR1 SGHDT and CDR2 YYEEEE. The CDR3 covers 16 residues.

For the CDR3, the DNA is TGTGCCAGCAGTGACCCACAGGGGGCGGCTAGCGGGAGGTCCTACAATGAGCAGTTCTTC. It translates to CASSDPQGAASGRSYNEQFF. V usage is TRBV6-1 and J usage is TRBJ2-1, with TRBD2 identical over 11 bases. The CDR3 extends over 20 amino acids. V lost 3 bases to trimming and J lost 1 base; unmatched junction nucleotides: 14. The V gene's germline CDR1 is MNHNS and CDR2 SASEGT.

This clone was seen just once. The genes are TRBV19 and TRBJ2-1, with 8 positions matching TRBD2. The length of the CDR3 is 15 residues. J was trimmed by 9 bases and V by 5 bases; bases with no gene match: 12. In germline, CDR1 is LNHDA, CDR2 SQIVND (reference sequence). Here the CDR3 reads CASSSGLAGGGEQFF. The CDR3 nucleotides are TGTGCCAGTAGTTCTGGATTGGCGGGAGGTGGTGAGCAGTTCTTC.

The V call is TRBV27, the J call TRBJ2-7; 7 bases align to TRBD1. J was trimmed by 5 bases and V by 8 bases; bases with no gene match: 12. CDR1 is MNHEY and CDR2 is SMNVEV in the germline V gene (reference sequence). CDR3 size: 14 residues. The CDR3 spells CASRLGQLNNEQYF. In DNA form, the CDR3 reads TGTGCCAGCCGCCTGGGACAGCTAAATAACGAGCAGTACTTC.

This CDR3 reads CASSLSAGTGYEQYF. The DNA for the CDR3 is TGTGCCAGCAGTTTATCGGCGGGGACAGGCTACGAGCAGTACTTC. The rearrangement joins TRBV27 to TRBJ2-7; 8 nucleotides agree with TRBD1. The CDR3 contains 15 residues. With V trimmed by 0 bases and J by 3 bases, 4 bases remained unmatched. Germline loops: CDR1 MNHEY, CDR2 SMNVEV (reference sequence).

The table lists this clone with a few counts. The gene calls are TRBV28 and TRBJ2-4, with 7 bases fitting TRBD1. Germline V gene sequence: CDR1 MDHEN, CDR2 SYDVKM. The CDR3 has 15 residues. V dropped 4 bases and J dropped 5; count of bases not matched to a gene: 8. The CDR3 DNA reads as TGTGCCAGCAGTTCCCAGTTCGACAGGGAAAACATTCAGTACTTC. Protein product: CASSSQFDRENIQYF.

The CDR3 region is CASSYSNRGREKLFF. The CDR3 region has the DNA TGTGCCAGCAGTTACTCGAACAGGGGAAGGGAAAAACTGTTTTTT. The rearrangement joins TRBV6-5 to TRBJ1-4; 7 nucleotides line up with TRBD1. Trimming removed 0 bases from V and 8 bases from J; junction bases left unmatched: 6. Germline lookup yields CDR1 MNHEY and CDR2 SVGAGI. The CDR3 has 15 residues.

The V and J genes are TRBV19 and TRBJ1-1; the D gene is possibly TRBD1 (5 bases). Deletions cut 3 bases from V and 5 bases from J, with 13 bases between. Germline CDR1 reads LNHDA; CDR2 reads SQIVND (reference sequence). The CDR3 consists of 14 residues. CDR3 residues: CASSIEAGRTEAFF. CDR3 coding DNA: TGTGCCAGTAGTATCGAGGCAGGGCGTACTGAAGCTTTCTTT.

This clone was seen just once. This chain links TRBV2 with TRBJ1-2; TRBD1 matches at 7 bases. CDR1 and CDR2 from the germline V gene are SNHLY and FYNNEI. V shed 9 bases and J 4 bases; nucleotides not matched to a gene: 11. This CDR3 spans 14 amino acids. The CDR3 nucleotides read TGTGCCAGTACCGGGACAGCGGCCCTCTATGGCTACACCTTC. This translates into CASTGTAALYGYTF.

V usage is TRBV29-1 and J usage is TRBJ1-2; TRBD1 might be the D (6 bases). Germline CDR1 SQVTM, CDR2 ANQGSEA. With 6 bases removed from V and 4 bases from J, the gap between germline ends came to 18 bases. CDR3 length: 14 amino acids. CDR3 sequence: CSVLKDSYSYGYTF. The DNA of the CDR3 is TGCAGCGTCCTTAAGGACAGTTATTCCTATGGCTACACCTTC.

The V and J genes are TRBV11-1 and TRBJ2-7, with 9 bases that match TRBD2. The CDR3 is made up of 15 amino acids. The J segment lost 1 base and the V segment lost 5 bases, leaving 6 bases of the junction unmatched. CDR1 and CDR2 (germline): SGHAT, FQDESV (reference sequence). This CDR3 is CASSRRREGSYEQYF. Written as DNA, the CDR3 is TGTGCCAGCAGCCGCCGGCGGGAGGGGTCCTACGAGCAGTACTTC. Full variable domain (missing parts from reference TRBV11-1 and TRBJ2-7): EAEVAQSPRYKITEKSQAVAFWCDPISGHATLYWYRQILGQGPELLVQFQDESVVDDSQLPKDRFSAERLKGVDSTLKIQPAELGDSAMYLCASSRRREGSYEQYFGPGTRLTVT.

The chain uses TRBV27 and TRBJ2-1; tentative D call: TRBD2 (7 bases). With 5 bases removed from V and 7 bases from J, the gap between germline ends came to 21 bases. The germline gives CDR1 MNHEY, CDR2 SMNVEV (reference sequence). This CDR3 spans 16 amino acids. CDR3: CASSTSGGQRWNEQFF. The CDR3 DNA reads TGTGCCAGCAGTACCTCCGGGGGGCAGAGATGGAATGAGCAGTTCTTC.

The CDR3 spells CASSFLGQGAAGANVLTF. In nucleotides, the CDR3 is TGTGCCAGCAGTTTTTTGGGGCAGGGGGCTGCTGGGGCCAACGTCCTGACTTTC. V gene TRBV27 combines with J gene TRBJ2-6; 8 bases align to TRBD1. This CDR3 has 18 amino acids. The V and J ends lost 3 bases and 2 bases, in that order; junction bases with no gene match: 9. Germline V CDR1 and CDR2: MNHEY, SMNVEV (reference sequence).

This chain connects TRBV6-5 to TRBJ2-5, with D perhaps TRBD2 (6 bases). The CDR3 has 14 amino acids. The germline V gene has CDR1 MNHEY and CDR2 SVGAGI. Between the trimmed V and J ends, which lost 7 bases and 4 bases, there was a span of 16 bases. DNA of the CDR3: TGTGCCAGCACCGGCACTAGCCCAACAGAGACCCAGTACTTC. Translating it yields CASTGTSPTETQYF.

The chain combines TRBV15 with TRBJ1-4, with D unresolved. The V gene lost 5 bases and the J gene lost 0 bases, with 7 bases spanning the gap. CDR1 and CDR2 from the germline V gene are LNHNV and YYDKDF (reference sequence). The CDR3 length is 14 residues. The CDR3 nucleotides read TGTGCCACCAGCTCCGGTGCAACTAATGAAAAACTGTTTTTT. Translation: CATSSGATNEKLFF.

V and J are TRBV29-1 and TRBJ1-1; no clear D gene. V was clipped by 7 bases and J by 1 base, with 10 bases between them. CDR1 and CDR2 from the germline V gene are SQVTM and ANQGSEA. CDR3 length: 12 residues. CDR3 amino acids: CSDLSENTEAFF. CDR3 DNA: TGCAGCGACCTATCTGAGAACACTGAAGCTTTCTTT.

Turning to this clone: At one boundary the junction diverges from the germline segment, which might be a read error. The chain carries TRBV7-7 and TRBJ2-2; D might be TRBD1 (5 bases). The CDR3 loop spans 14 amino acids. CDR1 SSHAT and CDR2 FNYEAQ come from the germline V gene (reference sequence). In DNA, the CDR3 is TGTGCTAGCAGCCAGGGTTCGAACACCGGGGAGCTGTTTTTT. This encodes CASSQGSNTGELFF.

This chain joins TRBV23-1 and TRBJ1-1; D is possibly TRBD1 (5 bases). TRBV23-1 belongs to the ORF category, with a function that is uncertain. The CDR3 runs to 12 residues. The V gene lost 8 bases and the J gene lost 4 bases, with 11 bases spanning the gap. CDR3 nucleotide sequence: TGCGCCAGCGGGACTGGGGGCACTGAAGCTTTCTTT. Protein: CASGTGGTEAFF.

The chain recombines TRBV5-4 with TRBJ1-5, with 10 nucleotides matching TRBD1. Per the germline V gene, CDR1 is SGHNT and CDR2 is YYREEE (reference sequence). Losses at the gene ends were 2 bases for V and 6 bases for J; bases not matched to a gene: 5. The CDR3 is 15 residues long. Here the CDR3 reads CASSFGTGVGQPQHF. In nucleotides, the CDR3 is TGTGCCAGCAGCTTCGGGACAGGGGTTGGTCAGCCCCAGCATTTT.

This clone was picked up a small number of times. V usage is TRBV6-6 and J usage is TRBJ2-2, with 7 bases aligning to TRBD2. Germline CDR1 reads MNHNY; CDR2 reads SVGAGI (reference sequence). The CDR3 is 14 amino acids. V was pared by 7 bases and J by 3 bases, with 5 bases of the junction left unmatched. DNA for the CDR3: TGTGCCAGCAACGTAGGGAGGGACACCGGGGAGCTGTTTTTT. Protein product: CASNVGRDTGELFF.

The V gene is TRBV28, the J gene TRBJ1-1, with D maybe TRBD1 (6 bases). CDR1 is MDHEN and CDR2 is SYDVKM in the germline V gene. V shed 3 bases and J shed 3 bases, with 11 bases lying between them. This CDR3 is built from 14 residues. For the CDR3, the DNA is TGTGCCAGCAGTTTCCGGGGGGCCTACACTGAAGCTTTCTTT. Amino acids: CASSFRGAYTEAFF.

V and J are TRBV7-9 and TRBJ2-1; D may be TRBD2 (6 bases). Germline CDR1 and CDR2: SEHNR and FQNEAQ (reference sequence). The CDR3 runs 13 residues. Between the trimmed V and J ends, which lost 5 bases and 10 bases, there was a span of 15 bases. The CDR3 loop is CASSPGVAVEQFF. Written as DNA, the CDR3 is TGTGCCAGCAGCCCGGGGGTGGCGGTGGAGCAGTTCTTC. The whole variable domain, filled in from reference TRBV7-9 and TRBJ2-1, reads DTGVSQNPRHKITKRGQNVTFRCDPISEHNRLYWYRQTLGQGPEFLTYFQNEAQLEKSRLLSDRFSAERPKGSFSTLEIQRTEQGDSAMYLCASSPGVAVEQFFGPGTRLTVL.

The gene calls are TRBV5-6 and TRBJ1-2; TRBD1 matches at 7 bases. In germline, CDR1 is SGHDT, CDR2 YYEEEE. With 5 bases clipped from V and 5 bases from J, the junction kept 9 bases outside the gene matches. The CDR3 spans 14 residues. This CDR3 is CASSPAGGLYGYTF. Written as DNA, the CDR3 is TGTGCCAGCAGTCCTGCAGGGGGGTTATATGGCTACACCTTC.

This clone has only one observation. The V gene is TRBV5-4, the J gene TRBJ2-2; D is possibly TRBD2 (6 bases). V was pared by 0 bases and J by 6 bases, with 15 bases between. This CDR3 has 16 residues. The germline gives CDR1 SGHNT, CDR2 YYREEE (reference sequence). CDR3 nucleotide sequence: TGTGCCAGCAGCTTGGCCCCGACTAGGCGCGCCGGGGAGCTGTTTTTT. It specifies CASSLAPTRRAGELFF.

The chain is built from TRBV6-1 and TRBJ1-1; D gene ambiguous. The ends were cut back, 6 bases at V and 5 bases at J, with 10 bases in the middle. The V gene's germline CDR1 is MNHNS and CDR2 SASEGT. The CDR3 has 12 residues. CDR3 loop: CASRRHDTEAFF. The CDR3 coding sequence is TGTGCCAGCAGGAGACATGATACTGAAGCTTTCTTT.